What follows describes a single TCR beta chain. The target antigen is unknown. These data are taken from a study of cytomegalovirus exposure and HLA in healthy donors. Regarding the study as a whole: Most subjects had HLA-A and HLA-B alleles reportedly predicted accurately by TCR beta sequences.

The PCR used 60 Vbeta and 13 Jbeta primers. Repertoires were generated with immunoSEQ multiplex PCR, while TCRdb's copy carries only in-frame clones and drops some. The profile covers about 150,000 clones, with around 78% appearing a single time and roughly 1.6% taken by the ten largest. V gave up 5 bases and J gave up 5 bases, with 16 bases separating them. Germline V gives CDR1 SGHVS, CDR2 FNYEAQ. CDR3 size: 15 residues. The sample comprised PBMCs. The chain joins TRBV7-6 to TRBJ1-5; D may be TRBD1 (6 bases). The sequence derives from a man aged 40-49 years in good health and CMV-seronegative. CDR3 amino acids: CASSPGAGPDQPQHF. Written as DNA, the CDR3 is TGTGCCAGCAGCCCAGGGGCGGGCCCAGATCAGCCCCAGCATTTT.